This is a list of T cell receptor beta chains from one sample in a study of breast tumors, draining lymph nodes, adjacent tissues. TCRdb reanalysed the multiplex PCR reads using MiXCR and keeps one entry per CDR3 protein. The sample holds about 180,000 distinct CDR3 sequences, 33% seen once. The sequenced sample was axillary lymph node tissue. Source of these receptors: a female donor with breast cancer. Some clones in this sample may be carry-over from other donors' samples. Both conserved end residues are part of each CDR3. The order of the fields is J gene, clone size, V gene, D gene, CDR3 length, CDR3 DNA, CDR3 protein. A D gene is named only where the DNA matches it firmly. The size field is filled for only some rows; it gives once, few, many or a size class.

TRBJ2-1,once,TRBV2,TRBD2,15,TGTGCCAGCGGGAGCGGGAGGGGGTCGGGCAATGAGCAGTTCTTC,CASGSGRGSGNEQFF
TRBJ1-2,-,TRBV3-1,-,14,TGTGCCAGCAACCCGTGGGACATCAACTATGGCTACACCTTC,CASNPWDINYGYTF
TRBJ1-2,many,TRBV12-3/TRBV12-4,-,12,TGTGCCAGCAGTTGGGGTGAATATGGCTACACCTTC,CASSWGEYGYTF
TRBJ2-1,many,TRBV7-9,TRBD2,17,TGTGCCAGCAGCGTTTGGCGGGGGGGCCGGTCCTACAATGAGCAGTTCTTC,CASSVWRGGRSYNEQFF
TRBJ2-2,few,TRBV6-1,-,12,TGTGCTGGCGGTAGCTTCACCGGGGAGCTGTTTTTT,CAGGSFTGELFF
TRBJ2-7,-,TRBV20-1,-,15,TGCAGTGCTAGTCCCGCCGGGACTGTCTCCTACGAGCAGTACTTC,CSASPAGTVSYEQYF
TRBJ2-7,few,TRBV5-4,-,12,TGTGCCAGCAGCTTGGGCTGGGCCGAGCAGTACTTC,CASSLGWAEQYF
TRBJ1-2,many,TRBV10-3,-,17,TGTGCCATCAGTGAACAATTGAGGGGACGTAGTAACTATGGCTACACCTTC,CAISEQLRGRSNYGYTF
TRBJ2-1,few,TRBV12-5,-,16,TGTGCTAGTGGCTGGGGTGGCTCAAAAGCCTTTAATGAGCAGTTCTTC,CASGWGGSKAFNEQFF
TRBJ2-7,-,TRBV12-3/TRBV12-4,-,12,TGTGCCAGCAGTTTTACAGGGCGCGAGCAGTACTTC,CASSFTGREQYF
TRBJ2-3,few,TRBV5-4,TRBD2,16,TGTGCCAGCAGAACTAGCGGGGGGGCCGGCACAGATACGCAGTATTTT,CASRTSGGAGTDTQYF
TRBJ1-4,many,TRBV4-1,-,16,TGCGCCAGCAGCCACCCGGTGAGGACAAATAATGACAAACTGTTTTTT,CASSHPVRTNNDKLFF
TRBJ1-6,-,TRBV5-1,TRBD1,17,TGCGCCAGCAGCTCTCTAGGAGTTGGGCAGGGGGATTCACCCCTCCACTTT,CASSSLGVGQGDSPLHF
TRBJ2-7,many,TRBV7-9,-,14,TGTGCCAGCAGTCGACAGCTACCTCCTAACGAGCAGTACTTC,CASSRQLPPNEQYF
TRBJ2-3,many,TRBV10-3,TRBD2,16,TGTGCCATCAGGATCTCTAGCGGGAGGGCCTCAGATACGCAGTATTTT,CAIRISSGRASDTQYF
TRBJ1-2,few,TRBV6-1,TRBD1,15,TGTGCCAGCAGTCCCCTGGGACAGGGGGTCGGAGGCTACACCTTC,CASSPLGQGVGGYTF
TRBJ1-2,few,TRBV6-1,-,14,TGTGCCAGCAGTGATTGGCAGGGTGTCTATGGCTACACCTTC,CASSDWQGVYGYTF
TRBJ1-2,many,TRBV12-3/TRBV12-4,-,16,TGTGCCAGCAGTTTCGGTGGGAGGATATGGGGCTATGGCTACACCTTC,CASSFGGRIWGYGYTF
TRBJ1-6,many,TRBV25-1,-,14,TGTGCCAGCAAAGGAGCGGTCTATAATTCACCCCTCCACTTT,CASKGAVYNSPLHF
TRBJ2-3,many,TRBV9,-,13,TGTGCCAGAGGGGTGGGTTGCACAGATACGCAGTATTTT,CARGVGCTDTQYF
TRBJ2-1,many,TRBV12-3/TRBV12-4,-,15,TGTGCCAGCAGTCCCTTAAGGAGGGGTGGCAATGAGCAGTTCTTC,CASSPLRRGGNEQFF
TRBJ1-5,many,TRBV7-2,-,15,TGTGCCAGCAGCTCCTCAGGGACAAGCAATCAGCCCCAGCATTTT,CASSSSGTSNQPQHF
TRBJ2-7,many,TRBV7-3,-,14,TGTGCCAGCAGCTTACAGGGTCCCGGGGACGAGCAGTACTTC,CASSLQGPGDEQYF
TRBJ1-2,-,TRBV6-4,-,13,TGTGCCAGCAGTCAACGAGGAGGTGAAGGCTACACCTTC,CASSQRGGEGYTF